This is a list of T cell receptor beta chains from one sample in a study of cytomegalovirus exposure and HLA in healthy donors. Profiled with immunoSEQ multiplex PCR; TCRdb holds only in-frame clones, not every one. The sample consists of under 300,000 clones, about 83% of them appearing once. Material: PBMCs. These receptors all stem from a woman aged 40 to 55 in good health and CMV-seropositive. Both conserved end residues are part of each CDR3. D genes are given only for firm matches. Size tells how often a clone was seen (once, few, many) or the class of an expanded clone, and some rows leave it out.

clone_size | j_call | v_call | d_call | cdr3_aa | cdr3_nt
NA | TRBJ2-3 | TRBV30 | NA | CAWGQSTDTQYF | TGTGCCTGGGGCCAAAGCACAGATACGCAGTATTTT
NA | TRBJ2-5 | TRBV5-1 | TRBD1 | CASSDGQAIETQYF | TGCGCCAGCAGCGACGGACAGGCGATTGAGACCCAGTACTTC
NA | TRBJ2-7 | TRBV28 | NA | CASRLGSSYEQYF | TGTGCCAGCAGGTTGGGCAGCTCCTACGAGCAGTACTTC
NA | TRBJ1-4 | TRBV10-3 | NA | CAISDGRLDEKLFF | TGTGCCATCAGTGATGGCAGGTTAGATGAAAAACTGTTTTTT
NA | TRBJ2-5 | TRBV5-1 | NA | CASSLGGPQETQYF | TGCGCCAGCAGCTTGGGCGGCCCACAAGAGACCCAGTACTTC
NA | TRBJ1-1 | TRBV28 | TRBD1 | CASSSGTGNTEAFF | TGTGCCAGCAGTTCCGGGACAGGGAACACTGAAGCTTTCTTT
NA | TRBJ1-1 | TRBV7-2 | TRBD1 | CASSPQQGATEAFF | TGTGCCAGCAGCCCTCAACAGGGGGCAACTGAAGCTTTCTTT
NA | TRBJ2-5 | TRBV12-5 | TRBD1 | CASGGGPQETQYF | TGTGCTAGTGGAGGGGGCCCACAAGAGACCCAGTACTTC
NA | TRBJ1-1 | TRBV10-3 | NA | CAASRGTYEAFF | TGTGCCGCTTCGAGGGGGACCTATGAAGCTTTCTTT
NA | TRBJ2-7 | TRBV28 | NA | CASASLWETEDYEQYF | TGTGCCAGCGCCTCATTATGGGAGACGGAAGACTACGAGCAGTACTTC
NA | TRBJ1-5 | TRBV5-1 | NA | CASPPRARGNQPQHF | TGCGCCAGCCCCCCGCGGGCTAGGGGCAATCAGCCCCAGCATTTT
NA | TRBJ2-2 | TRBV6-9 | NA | CASSYTLAKNTGELFF | TGTGCCAGCAGTTATACATTAGCGAAGAACACCGGGGAGCTGTTTTTT
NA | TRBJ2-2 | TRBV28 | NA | CASRSQYSLARNTGELFF | TGTGCCAGCAGGTCACAGTACAGCCTAGCTCGGAACACCGGGGAGCTGTTTTTT
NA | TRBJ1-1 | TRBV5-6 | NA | CASSLDGRGTEAFF | TGTGCCAGCAGCTTGGATGGCAGAGGCACTGAAGCTTTCTTT
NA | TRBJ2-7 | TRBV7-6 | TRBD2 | CASSFTSGSIYEQYF | TGTGCCAGCAGCTTCACTAGCGGGAGTATTTACGAGCAGTACTTC
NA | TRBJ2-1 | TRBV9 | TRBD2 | CASSVEGLAGVSEQFF | TGTGCCAGCAGCGTAGAGGGACTAGCGGGAGTGAGTGAGCAGTTCTTC
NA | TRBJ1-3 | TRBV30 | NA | CAWTQEVGNTIYF | TGTGCCTGGACCCAGGAAGTTGGAAACACCATATATTTT
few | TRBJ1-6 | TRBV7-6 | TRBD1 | CASSLDGTGPPLHF | TGTGCCAGCAGCTTAGATGGGACAGGCCCACCCCTCCACTTT
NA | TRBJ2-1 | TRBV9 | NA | CASSVATWEEVNEQFF | TGTGCCAGCAGCGTAGCTACGTGGGAGGAGGTAAATGAGCAGTTCTTC
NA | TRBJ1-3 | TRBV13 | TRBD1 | CASSLRTGLSGNTIYF | TGTGCCAGCAGCTTAAGGACAGGGCTCTCTGGAAACACCATATATTTT